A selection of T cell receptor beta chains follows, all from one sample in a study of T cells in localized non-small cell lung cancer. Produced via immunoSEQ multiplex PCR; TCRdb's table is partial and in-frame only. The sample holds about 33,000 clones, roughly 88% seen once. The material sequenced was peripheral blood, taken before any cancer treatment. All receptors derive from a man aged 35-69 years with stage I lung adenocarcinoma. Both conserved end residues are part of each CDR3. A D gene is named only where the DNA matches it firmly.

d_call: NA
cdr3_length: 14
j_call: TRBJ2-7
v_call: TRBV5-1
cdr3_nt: TGCGCCAGCAGCTTGGGGGTAACCGATTACGAGCAGTACTTC
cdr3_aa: CASSLGVTDYEQYF

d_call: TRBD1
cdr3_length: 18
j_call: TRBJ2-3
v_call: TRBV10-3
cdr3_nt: TGTGCCATCAGTGAAAATACGCTACAGGGGGAGGTTGCAGATACGCAGTATTTT
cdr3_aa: CAISENTLQGEVADTQYF

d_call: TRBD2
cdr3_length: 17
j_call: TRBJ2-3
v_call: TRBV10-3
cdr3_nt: TGTGCCATCAGTGCTGCTTCGACGGGGGGGCCGGGAGATACGCAGTATTTT
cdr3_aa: CAISAASTGGPGDTQYF

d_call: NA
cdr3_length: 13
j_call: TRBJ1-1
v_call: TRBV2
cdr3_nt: TGTGCCACAACGGGGGGGGTCGTCACTGAAGCTTTCTTT
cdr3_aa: CATTGGVVTEAFF

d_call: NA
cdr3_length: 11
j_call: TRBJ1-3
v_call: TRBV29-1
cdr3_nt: TGCAGCGTTGACAGGCTCGACACCATATATTTT
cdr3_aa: CSVDRLDTIYF

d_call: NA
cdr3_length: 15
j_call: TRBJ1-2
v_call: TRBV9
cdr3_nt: TGTGCCAGCAGCGTAGGGTCAGGTGGTGTGTATGGCTACACCTTC
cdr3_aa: CASSVGSGGVYGYTF

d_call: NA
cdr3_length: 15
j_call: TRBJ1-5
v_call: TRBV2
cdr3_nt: TGTGCCAGCAGTGAAGCGGTCAGAGGCAATCAGCCCCAGCATTTT
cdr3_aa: CASSEAVRGNQPQHF

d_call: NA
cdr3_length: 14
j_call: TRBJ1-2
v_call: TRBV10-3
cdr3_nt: TGTGCCATCAGACTGGACCAGGCTAGCTATGGCTACACCTTC
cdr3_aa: CAIRLDQASYGYTF

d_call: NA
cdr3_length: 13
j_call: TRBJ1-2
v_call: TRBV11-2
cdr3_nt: TGTGCCAGCAGCAGAGGACCAAACTATGGCTACACCTTC
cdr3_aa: CASSRGPNYGYTF

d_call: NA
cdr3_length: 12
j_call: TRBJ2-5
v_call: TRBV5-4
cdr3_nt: TGTGCCAGCAGCTTGGTTGAAGAGACCCAGTACTTC
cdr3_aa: CASSLVEETQYF

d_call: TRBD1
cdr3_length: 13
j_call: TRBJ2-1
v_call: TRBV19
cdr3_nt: TGTGCCAGTAGTTGGAACAGGGGGGTACCGCAGTTCTTC
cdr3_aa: CASSWNRGVPQFF

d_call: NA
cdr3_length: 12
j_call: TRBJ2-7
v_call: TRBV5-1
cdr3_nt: TGCGCCAGCAGCTTTGACAGCTACGAGCAGTACTTC
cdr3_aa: CASSFDSYEQYF

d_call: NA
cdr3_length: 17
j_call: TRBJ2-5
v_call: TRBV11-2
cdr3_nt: TGTGCCAGCAGCTCGAAACCCAAGACAGGTCGGGGGGAGACCCAGTACTTC
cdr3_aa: CASSSKPKTGRGETQYF

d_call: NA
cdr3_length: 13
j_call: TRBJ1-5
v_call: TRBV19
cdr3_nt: TGTGCCAGTAAACGAAACCGCAATCAGCCCCAGCATTTT
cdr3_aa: CASKRNRNQPQHF

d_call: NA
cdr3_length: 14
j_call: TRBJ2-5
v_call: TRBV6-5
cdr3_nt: TGTGCCAGCAGTCCCGATGGGGGGCTAGAGACCCAGTACTTC
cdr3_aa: CASSPDGGLETQYF

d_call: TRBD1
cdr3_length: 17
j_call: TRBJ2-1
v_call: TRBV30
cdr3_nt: TGTGCCTGGAGTACCCGGTTAAGGGGGCCGAGGGGGAATGAGCAGTTCTTC
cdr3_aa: CAWSTRLRGPRGNEQFF

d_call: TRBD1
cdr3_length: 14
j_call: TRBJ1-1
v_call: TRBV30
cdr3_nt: TGTGCCTGGGACACGACAGGGGGGAACACTGAAGCTTTCTTT
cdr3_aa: CAWDTTGGNTEAFF

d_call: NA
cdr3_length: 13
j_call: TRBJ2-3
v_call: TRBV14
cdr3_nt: TGTGCCAGCAGCCAAGGATTAGCCGATACGCAGTATTTT
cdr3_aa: CASSQGLADTQYF

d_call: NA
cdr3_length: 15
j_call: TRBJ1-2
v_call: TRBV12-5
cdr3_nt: TGTGCTAGTGGTTTGGTACAAACAGGGAACTATGGCTACACCTTC
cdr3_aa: CASGLVQTGNYGYTF

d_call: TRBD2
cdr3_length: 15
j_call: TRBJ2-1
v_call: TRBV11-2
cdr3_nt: TGTGCCAGCAGCCCGGGGACTACCGTCGGAGGGGAGCAGTTCTTC
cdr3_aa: CASSPGTTVGGEQFF

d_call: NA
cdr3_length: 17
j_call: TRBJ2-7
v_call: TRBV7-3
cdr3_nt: TGTGCCAGCAGCTTGAATGACGTTCCCCCGCGGTACTACGAGCAGTACTTC
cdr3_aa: CASSLNDVPPRYYEQYF

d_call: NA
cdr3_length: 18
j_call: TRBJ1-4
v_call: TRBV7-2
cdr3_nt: TGTGCCAGCAGCTTAAGCCCAATAACCAGGGCAACTAATGAAAAACTGTTTTTT
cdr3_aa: CASSLSPITRATNEKLFF

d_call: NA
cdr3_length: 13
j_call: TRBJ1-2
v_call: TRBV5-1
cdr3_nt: TGCGCCAGCAGCTTGGCCCGCCTGGGTGGCTACACCTTC
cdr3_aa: CASSLARLGGYTF

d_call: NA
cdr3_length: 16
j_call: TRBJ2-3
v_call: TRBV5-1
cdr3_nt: TGCGCCAGCAGCTCTATAGGGGGGCTGGGGACAGATACGCAGTATTTT
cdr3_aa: CASSSIGGLGTDTQYF

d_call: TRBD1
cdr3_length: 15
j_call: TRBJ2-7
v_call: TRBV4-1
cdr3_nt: TGCGCCAGCAGCCGAGACGGGACAGGGGGGTACGAGCAGTACTTC
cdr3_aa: CASSRDGTGGYEQYF

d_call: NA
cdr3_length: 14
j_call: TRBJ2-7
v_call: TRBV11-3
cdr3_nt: TGTGCCAGCAGCTTAGTTTCCGGGAGCTACGAGCAGTACTTC
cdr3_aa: CASSLVSGSYEQYF

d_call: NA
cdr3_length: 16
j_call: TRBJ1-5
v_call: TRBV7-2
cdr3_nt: TGTGCCAGCAGCCTAGCAAACGGCGGGCGGTCATGGCCCCAGCATTTT
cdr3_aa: CASSLANGGRSWPQHF

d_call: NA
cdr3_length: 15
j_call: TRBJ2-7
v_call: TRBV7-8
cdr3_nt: TGTGCCAGCAGCTTAGGTCGGGGCAGGGTGGCCGAGCAGTACTTC
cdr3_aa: CASSLGRGRVAEQYF

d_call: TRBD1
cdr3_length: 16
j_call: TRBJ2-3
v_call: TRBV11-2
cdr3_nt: TGTGCCAGCAGCTTAGGGGGACAGGGGTTTAGGGATACGCAGTATTTT
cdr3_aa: CASSLGGQGFRDTQYF

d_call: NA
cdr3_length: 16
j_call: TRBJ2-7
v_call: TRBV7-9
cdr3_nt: TGTGCCAGCAGCCCCTGGCAGGGGTTGGGGGACTACGAGCAGTACTTC
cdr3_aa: CASSPWQGLGDYEQYF

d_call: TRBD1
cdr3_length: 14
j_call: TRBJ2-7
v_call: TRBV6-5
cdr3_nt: TGTGCCAGCAGTTACTTCAACAGGGGCTACGAGCAGTACTTC
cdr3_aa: CASSYFNRGYEQYF

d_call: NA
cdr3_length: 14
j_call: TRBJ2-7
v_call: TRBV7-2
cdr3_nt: TGTGCCAGCAGCTTAAAAACAACACTCTACGAGCAGTACTTC
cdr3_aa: CASSLKTTLYEQYF

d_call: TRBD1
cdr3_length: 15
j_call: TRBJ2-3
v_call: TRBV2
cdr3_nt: TGTGCCAGCAGTCCTGACAGGGGGCATAAAGATACGCAGTATTTT
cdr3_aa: CASSPDRGHKDTQYF

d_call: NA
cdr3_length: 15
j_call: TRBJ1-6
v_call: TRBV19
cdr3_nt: TGTGCCAGTAGTGTCGGTTTCCCCCTGGGTTCACCCCTCCACTTT
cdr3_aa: CASSVGFPLGSPLHF